The clone carrying this T cell receptor beta chain was seen a single time. This sample was included in a study of shared clonotypes between healthy human individuals. In the study overall: Participating donors consisted of a couple of women and a few men aged 18 to 49.

Clones were read by immunoSEQ multiplex PCR, and TCRdb kept only the in-frame ones, dropping some. In the table there are millions of clones, over 85% of which are singletons. The CDR3 covers 16 residues. The V end lost 2 bases, the J end lost 0 bases, and 8 bases lay between the germline ends. Germline-derived CDR1 and CDR2 are SGHTA and FQGNSA. The receptor's source is a man aged 18 to 30 in good health. Sequences were obtained from naive CD4+ T cells sorted from blood. The subset is: CD45RA+ positively selected. The J gene is TRBJ2-6, the V gene TRBV7-2; unclear D gene. Here the CDR3 reads CASSLQVSSGANVLTF. DNA for the CDR3: TGTGCCAGCAGCTTACAGGTCTCCTCTGGGGCCAACGTCCTGACTTTC.